The next 22 T cell receptor beta chains were all read from a single sample in a study of T cells in Graves' hyperthyroidism and ophthalmopathy (dated by TCRdb to between 2018 and 2021). To prepare the library, multiplex PCR was applied. Sequencer: Illumina HiSeq 2000. Amplification of TCR beta CDR3 regions was carried out from RNA transcripts. The TCR CDR3 was subjected to a first round of RT-PCR using the HTBI primer set and the Qiagen OneStep RT-PCR kit. Using fastp at Q25 and MiXCR, TCRdb reprocessed the public reads and kept productive beta chains. All rows with the same CDR3 protein become a single entry with the most common DNA and genes. The sample table holds 600,000 to 750,000 distinct CDR3 sequences, of which around 16% were seen once. The biggest ten clones account for roughly 16% of the sample. Sample: blood. Source of these receptors: a man aged 45-65 years with Graves' hyperthyroidism.

This clonotype was counted at least ten times. The CDR3, as DNA: TGTGCCAGCAGTTTAGACAGGATTAGCACAGATACGCAGTATTTT. Amino acid sequence: CASSLDRISTDTQYF. The chain has TRBV12-3 or TRBV12-4 and TRBJ2-3; D is perhaps TRBD1 (5 bases). The CDR3 has 15 residues. V gave up 1 base and J gave up 0 bases, with 8 bases separating them.

Points on this clonotype: The CDR3 does not close with the conserved phenylalanine or tryptophan, likely indicating a read error. The chain joins TRBV4-3 to TRBJ2-1; D possibly matches TRBD1 or TRBD2 (5 bases each). Germline values: CDR1 LGHNA, CDR2 YSLEER. The CDR3 is made up of 15 amino acids. Deletions cut 4 bases from V and 2 bases from J, with 12 bases between. CDR3 amino acids: CASSPVVGAYNEQFY. Written as DNA, the CDR3 is TGCGCCAGCAGCCCTGTGGTGGGGGCCTACAATGAGCAGTTCTAC.

The chain links TRBV28 to TRBJ2-7; D call uncertain. CDR3 length equals 13 residues. V was trimmed by 4 bases and J by 6 bases, leaving 13 bases between them. Germline CDR1 is MDHEN and CDR2 is SYDVKM. CDR3 in amino acids: CASSSTLKGEQYF. CDR3 in DNA: TGTGCCAGCAGTTCGACTCTTAAAGGCGAGCAGTACTTC.

This clonotype was counted ten times or more. J is TRBJ1-2 and V is TRBV18; 7 positions agree with TRBD1. Germline CDR1 is KGHSH and CDR2 is LQKENI. The CDR3 extends over 14 amino acids. V was clipped by 2 bases and J by 2 bases; unmatched bases: 2. This CDR3 is CASSPGQENYGYTF. The CDR3 coding sequence is TGTGCCAGCTCACCAGGACAGGAGAACTATGGCTACACCTTC.

There are a few counts of this clonotype. V is TRBV7-9 and J is TRBJ2-7, with 11 bases that match TRBD1. The junction had 11 bases not matched to a gene; V was cut back by 5 bases and J by 2 bases. The CDR3 covers 17 residues. Germline CDR1 is SEHNR and CDR2 is FQNEAQ (reference sequence). This CDR3 reads CASSRTGGSVIPYEQYF. The CDR3 coding sequence is TGTGCCAGCAGCCGGACAGGGGGCTCCGTCATTCCCTACGAGCAGTACTTC.

The chain joins TRBV13 to TRBJ2-7; possibly TRBD1 for D (5 bases). Trimming took off 5 bases at V and 6 bases at J, with 14 bases between the two ends. Germline V gives CDR1 PRHDT, CDR2 FYEKMQ (reference sequence). This CDR3 contains 13 residues. Here the CDR3 reads CASSSVTACEQYF. DNA for the CDR3: TGTGCCAGCAGCAGCGTGACAGCTTGCGAGCAGTACTTC.

The chain uses TRBV7-2 and TRBJ2-6, with D uncertain. The CDR3 covers 17 residues. Trimming stripped 0 bases from V and 0 bases from J, with 9 bases between. Germline-derived CDR1 and CDR2 are SGHTA and FQGNSA. Here the CDR3 reads CASSLASRFSGANVLTF. CDR3 nucleotide sequence: TGTGCCAGCAGCTTAGCGTCAAGGTTCTCTGGGGCCAACGTCCTGACTTTC. The full variable domain, completed using reference TRBV7-2 and TRBJ2-6, is GAGVSQSPSNKVTEKGKDVELRCDPISGHTALYWYRQSLGQGLEFLIYFQGNSAPDKSGLPSDRFSAERTGGSVSTLTIQRTQQEDSAVYLCASSLASRFSGANVLTFGAGSRLTVL.

This clonotype was seen at least ten times. J is TRBJ2-1 and V is TRBV27, with unresolved D. Per germline, CDR1 MNHEY and CDR2 SMNVEV (reference sequence). With 6 bases removed from V and 6 bases from J, the gap between germline ends came to 21 bases. The CDR3 covers 16 residues. CDR3 DNA: TGTGCCAGCAGCACCCCCTCGCGATCACGTACCAATGAGCAGTTCTTC. Its translation: CASSTPSRSRTNEQFF.

The V and J genes are TRBV9 and TRBJ2-3; 8 bases fit TRBD2. The germline gives CDR1 SGDLS, CDR2 YYNGEE. With 0 bases clipped from V and 6 bases from J, the junction kept 6 bases outside the gene matches. The CDR3 spans 15 residues. The CDR3 DNA is TGTGCCAGCAGCGTAGTTGGACTAGCTGCGGATACGCAGTATTTT. It specifies CASSVVGLAADTQYF.

With respect to this clonotype: Sequence at one end of the junction differs from germline and may be a read error. The chain has TRBV20-1 and TRBJ2-5; D possibly corresponds to TRBD2 (7 bases). The CDR3 runs to 14 residues. Germline CDR1 reads DFQATT; CDR2 reads SNEGSKA (reference sequence). CDR3 DNA: TGCAGTGCTAGAGAGGGGGGGCCCAGGGAGACCCGGTACTTC. The encoded protein is CSAREGGPRETRYF.

Written as DNA, the CDR3 is TGTGCCAGCAGCCCGTTCCGGGACCCTGATGAAAAACTGTTTTTT. It translates to CASSPFRDPDEKLFF. The V call is TRBV7-9, the J call TRBJ1-4, with D perhaps TRBD1 (5 bases). Looked up from germline, CDR1 is SEHNR and CDR2 is FQNEAQ (reference sequence). Trimming stripped 5 bases from V and 6 bases from J, with 16 bases between. The CDR3 consists of 15 residues.

In its sample, this clonotype was seen once. CDR3 sequence reads: CAWDTTEAFF. CDR3 DNA: TGTGCCTGGGATACTACTGAAGCTTTCTTT. The rearrangement uses TRBV30 and TRBJ1-1; D not certain. This CDR3 spans 10 amino acids. V was trimmed by 5 bases and J by 5 bases, leaving 6 bases between them. Germline CDR1 GTSNPN, CDR2 SVGIG (reference sequence).

In this sample, this clonotype turned up a few times. The chain combines TRBV19 with TRBJ2-1; TRBD2 aligns across 8 bases. Unmatched junction bases numbered 25, after V lost 9 bases and J lost 6 bases. From germline, CDR1 is LNHDA and CDR2 SQIVND (reference sequence). This CDR3 contains 19 residues. The CDR3 DNA reads as TGTGCCAGCCGGGGGACTAGTGAAGGTCTTTTGGTATTCTCCAATGAGCAGTTCTTC. Its translation: CASRGTSEGLLVFSNEQFF. The whole variable domain, filled in from reference TRBV19 and TRBJ2-1, reads DGGITQSPKYLFRKEGQNVTLSCEQNLNHDAMYWYRQDPGQGLRLIYYSQIVNDFQKGDIAEGYSVSREKKESFPLTVTSAQKNPTAFYLCASRGTSEGLLVFSNEQFFGPGTRLTVL.

This clonotype was recorded a few times. The J gene is TRBJ2-1, the V gene TRBV20-1; 8 nucleotides match TRBD2. Losses at the gene ends were 3 bases for V and 5 bases for J; bases not matched to a gene: 6. From germline, CDR1 is DFQATT and CDR2 SNEGSKA (reference sequence). The CDR3 length is 14 residues. The CDR3 DNA sequence: TGCAGTGCTAGGGCCAGCGGGAGCCACAATGAGCAGTTCTTC. Translation: CSARASGSHNEQFF.

This clonotype showed up many times. J is TRBJ1-1 and V is TRBV5-1; D possibly corresponds to TRBD1 (6 bases). Germline V lookup: CDR1 SGHRS, CDR2 YFSETQ. This CDR3 is built from 14 residues. Between the trimmed V and J ends, which lost 4 bases and 4 bases, there was a span of 14 bases. The CDR3 sequence is CASSPQGPGTEAFF. DNA for the CDR3: TGCGCCAGCAGCCCACAGGGTCCGGGCACTGAAGCTTTCTTT.

The CDR3 DNA sequence: TGCAGTGCTAAATCCGGGACCCCTTCCTACAATGAGCAGTTCTTC. Its translation: CSAKSGTPSYNEQFF. V is TRBV20-1 and J is TRBJ2-1, with D tentatively TRBD1 or TRBD2 (5 bases each). Germline V gene lookup returns CDR1 DFQATT and CDR2 SNEGSKA (reference sequence). The germline V and J ends were trimmed by 4 bases and 1 base, with 14 bases remaining between them. This CDR3 comprises 15 residues.

This clonotype was observed at least ten times. The chain has TRBV12-3 or TRBV12-4 and TRBJ2-1, with 8 bases fitting TRBD1. The CDR3 covers 16 residues. V lost 9 bases, J lost 5 bases, and 15 bases stayed unmatched. The CDR3 sequence is CASGGGRGQQDNEQFF. As DNA, the CDR3 is TGTGCCAGTGGGGGCGGCAGGGGGCAGCAAGACAATGAGCAGTTCTTC.

This clonotype appeared many times. CDR3 DNA: TGTGCCAGCAGTCAGGACAGGGGAGCCTTCAATGAGCAGTTCTTC. Its protein product is CASSQDRGAFNEQFF. This chain connects TRBV12-3 or TRBV12-4 to TRBJ2-1; TRBD1 matches 9 bases. The CDR3 extends over 15 amino acids. Trimming cost V 5 bases and J 6 bases; bases outside gene matches: 8.

This clonotype has at least ten counts. J is TRBJ1-1 and V is TRBV27, with D perhaps TRBD1 (5 bases). CDR3 length: 14 amino acids. Germline V gene sequence: CDR1 MNHEY, CDR2 SMNVEV (reference sequence). Trimming took 4 bases from V and 1 from J, leaving 10 bases between them. In DNA form, the CDR3 reads TGTGCCAGCAGTTGGCAGGGCCCGAACACTGAAGCTTTCTTT. This sequence encodes CASSWQGPNTEAFF.

This clonotype was seen more than once but under ten times. The chain couples TRBV29-1 to TRBJ2-7; maybe TRBD2 (5 bases). The CDR3 spans 13 residues. Looked up from germline, CDR1 is SQVTM and CDR2 is ANQGSEA. Trimming cost V 7 bases and J 4 bases, with 17 bases left between them. CDR3 bases: TGCAGCGCCTCAGAGCATAGCGAGTACGAGCAGTACTTC. It yields the protein CSASEHSEYEQYF.

This clonotype has a count of ten or more. CDR3: CASSILQGEAFF. As DNA, the CDR3 is TGTGCCAGTAGTATATTACAGGGTGAAGCTTTCTTT. This chain joins TRBV19 and TRBJ1-1, with D tentatively TRBD1 (6 bases). The CDR3 length is 12 residues. Germline V lookup: CDR1 LNHDA, CDR2 SQIVND (reference sequence). Trimming shortened V by 2 bases and J by 7 bases, and 8 bases separated the two germline ends.

This clonotype was seen repeatedly, ten times or more. The V call is TRBV28, the J call TRBJ1-2; 10 nucleotides match TRBD1. The V gene end was trimmed by 8 bases and the J gene end by 6 bases; junction bases not matched to a gene: 6. The length of the CDR3 is 13 residues. Looked up from germline, CDR1 is MDHEN and CDR2 is SYDVKM. CDR3 residues: CASGDRGANGYTF. DNA for the CDR3: TGTGCCAGCGGGGACAGGGGAGCGAATGGCTACACCTTC.